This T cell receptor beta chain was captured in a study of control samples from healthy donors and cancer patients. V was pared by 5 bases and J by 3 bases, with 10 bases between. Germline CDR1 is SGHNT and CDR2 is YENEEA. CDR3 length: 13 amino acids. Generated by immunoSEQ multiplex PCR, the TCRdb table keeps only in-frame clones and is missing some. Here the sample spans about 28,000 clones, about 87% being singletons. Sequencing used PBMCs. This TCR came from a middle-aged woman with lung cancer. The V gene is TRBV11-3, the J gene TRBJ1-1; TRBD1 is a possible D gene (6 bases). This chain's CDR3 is CASSPPGDTEAFF. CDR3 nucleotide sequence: TGTGCCAGCAGCCCGCCAGGGGACACTGAAGCTTTCTTT.